Listed below are T cell receptor beta chains from one sample, sequenced in a study of cytomegalovirus exposure and HLA in healthy donors. Repertoires were generated with immunoSEQ multiplex PCR, while TCRdb's copy carries only in-frame clones and drops some. The repertoire has about 160,000 clones, 70% to 90% of them found once; the top ten carry over 0.8%. The specimen was PBMCs. These TCRs come from a woman aged 25 to 39 in good health and CMV-seronegative. The conserved cysteine and the conserved F or W are not part of the CDR3 here. The order of the fields is CDR3 protein, J gene, V gene, CDR3 length.

CDR3aa: ATRTGVVPTEAF; j_gene: TRBJ1-1; v_gene: TRBV6-6; len: 12
CDR3aa: ASSRGGQGRNEQY; j_gene: TRBJ2-7; v_gene: TRBV4-1; len: 13
CDR3aa: ASSGSDSPRGYGYT; j_gene: TRBJ1-2; v_gene: TRBV9; len: 14
CDR3aa: ASSEAGVDSSYEQY; j_gene: TRBJ2-7; v_gene: TRBV6-1; len: 14
CDR3aa: ASSFGDRDLAF; j_gene: TRBJ1-1; v_gene: TRBV28; len: 11
CDR3aa: ASHGPGQLNQPQH; j_gene: TRBJ1-5; v_gene: TRBV18; len: 13
CDR3aa: AWSISGGVHRVAF; j_gene: TRBJ1-1; v_gene: TRBV30; len: 13
CDR3aa: ASKVQGGLDTGELF; j_gene: TRBJ2-2; v_gene: TRBV2; len: 14
CDR3aa: ATRPLAGGPREETQY; j_gene: TRBJ2-5; v_gene: TRBV10-3; len: 15
CDR3aa: ASSLLGGQTDTQY; j_gene: TRBJ2-3; v_gene: TRBV6-5; len: 13
CDR3aa: ASSLEGSGQETQY; j_gene: TRBJ2-5; v_gene: TRBV5-1; len: 13
CDR3aa: ASSLGAGQETQY; j_gene: TRBJ2-5; v_gene: TRBV5-1; len: 12
CDR3aa: ASSKTDREGQPQH; j_gene: TRBJ1-5; v_gene: TRBV21-1; len: 13
CDR3aa: ASSRNGQGSETQY; j_gene: TRBJ2-5; v_gene: TRBV7-6; len: 13
CDR3aa: ASSSWTGFEGYT; j_gene: TRBJ1-2; v_gene: TRBV27; len: 12
CDR3aa: ASSKLSRDRGGTEAF; j_gene: TRBJ1-1; v_gene: TRBV2; len: 15
CDR3aa: ASSPDWRYRDTQETQY; j_gene: TRBJ2-5; v_gene: TRBV14; len: 16
CDR3aa: ASSLRGQGNQPQH; j_gene: TRBJ1-5; v_gene: TRBV28; len: 13
CDR3aa: SVYTSGQETQY; j_gene: TRBJ2-5; v_gene: TRBV29-1; len: 11
CDR3aa: ASSNRDIKVGYT; j_gene: TRBJ1-2; v_gene: TRBV25-1; len: 12
CDR3aa: ASSPGDKNTEAF; j_gene: TRBJ1-1; v_gene: TRBV18; len: 12
CDR3aa: ASSLAGSGYETQY; j_gene: TRBJ2-5; v_gene: TRBV5-4; len: 13
CDR3aa: ASKPRGTGELF; j_gene: TRBJ2-2; v_gene: TRBV6-6; len: 11
CDR3aa: SVYGQGNSF; j_gene: TRBJ1-1; v_gene: TRBV29-1; len: 9
CDR3aa: ASRGQIQETQY; j_gene: TRBJ2-5; v_gene: TRBV2; len: 11